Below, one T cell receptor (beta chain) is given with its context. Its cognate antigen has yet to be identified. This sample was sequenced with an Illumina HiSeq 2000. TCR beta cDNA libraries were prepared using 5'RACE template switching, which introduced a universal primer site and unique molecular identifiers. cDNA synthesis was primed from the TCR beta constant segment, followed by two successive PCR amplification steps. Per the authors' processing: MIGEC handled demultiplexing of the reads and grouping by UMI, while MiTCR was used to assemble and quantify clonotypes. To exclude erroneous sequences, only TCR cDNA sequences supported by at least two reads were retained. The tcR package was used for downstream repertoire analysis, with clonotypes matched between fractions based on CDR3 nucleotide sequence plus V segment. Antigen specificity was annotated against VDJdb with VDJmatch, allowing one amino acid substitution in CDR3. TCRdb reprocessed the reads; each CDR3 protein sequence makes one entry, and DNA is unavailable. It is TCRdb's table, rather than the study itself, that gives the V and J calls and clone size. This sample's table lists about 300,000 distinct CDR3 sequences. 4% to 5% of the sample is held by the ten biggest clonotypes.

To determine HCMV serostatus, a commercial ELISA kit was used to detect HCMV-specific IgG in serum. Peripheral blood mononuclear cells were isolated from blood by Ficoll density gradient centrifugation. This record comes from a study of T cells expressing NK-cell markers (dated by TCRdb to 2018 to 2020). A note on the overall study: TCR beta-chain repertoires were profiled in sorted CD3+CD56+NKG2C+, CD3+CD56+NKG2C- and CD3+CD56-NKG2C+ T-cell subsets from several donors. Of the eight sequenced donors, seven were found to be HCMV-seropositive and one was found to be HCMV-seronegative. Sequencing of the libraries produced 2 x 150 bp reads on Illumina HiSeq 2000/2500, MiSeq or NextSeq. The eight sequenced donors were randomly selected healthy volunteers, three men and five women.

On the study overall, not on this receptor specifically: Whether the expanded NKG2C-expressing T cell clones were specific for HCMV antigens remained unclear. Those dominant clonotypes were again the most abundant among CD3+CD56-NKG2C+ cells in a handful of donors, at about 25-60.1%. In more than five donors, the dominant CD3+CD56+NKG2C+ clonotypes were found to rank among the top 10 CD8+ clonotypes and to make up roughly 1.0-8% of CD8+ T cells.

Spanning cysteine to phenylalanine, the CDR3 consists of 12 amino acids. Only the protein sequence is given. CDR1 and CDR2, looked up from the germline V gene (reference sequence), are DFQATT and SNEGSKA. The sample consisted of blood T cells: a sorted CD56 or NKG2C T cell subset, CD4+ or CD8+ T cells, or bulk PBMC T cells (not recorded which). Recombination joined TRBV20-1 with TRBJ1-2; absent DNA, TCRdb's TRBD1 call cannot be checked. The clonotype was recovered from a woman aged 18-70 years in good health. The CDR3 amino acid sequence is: CSAPTGYYGYTF.